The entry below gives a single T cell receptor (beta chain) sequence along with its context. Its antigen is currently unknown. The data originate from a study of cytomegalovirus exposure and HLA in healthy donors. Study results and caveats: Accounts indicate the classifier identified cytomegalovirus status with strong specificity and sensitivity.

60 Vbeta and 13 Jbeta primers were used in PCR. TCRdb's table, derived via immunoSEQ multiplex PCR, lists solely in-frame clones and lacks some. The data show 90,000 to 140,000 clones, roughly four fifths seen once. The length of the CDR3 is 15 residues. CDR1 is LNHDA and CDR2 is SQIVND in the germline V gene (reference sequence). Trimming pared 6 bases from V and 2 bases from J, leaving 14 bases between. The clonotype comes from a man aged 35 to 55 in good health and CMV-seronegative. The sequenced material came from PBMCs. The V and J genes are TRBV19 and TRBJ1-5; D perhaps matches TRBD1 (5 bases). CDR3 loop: CASSAPGTGNQPQHF. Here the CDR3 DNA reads TGTGCCAGTAGCGCCCCCGGGACTGGCAATCAGCCCCAGCATTTT.